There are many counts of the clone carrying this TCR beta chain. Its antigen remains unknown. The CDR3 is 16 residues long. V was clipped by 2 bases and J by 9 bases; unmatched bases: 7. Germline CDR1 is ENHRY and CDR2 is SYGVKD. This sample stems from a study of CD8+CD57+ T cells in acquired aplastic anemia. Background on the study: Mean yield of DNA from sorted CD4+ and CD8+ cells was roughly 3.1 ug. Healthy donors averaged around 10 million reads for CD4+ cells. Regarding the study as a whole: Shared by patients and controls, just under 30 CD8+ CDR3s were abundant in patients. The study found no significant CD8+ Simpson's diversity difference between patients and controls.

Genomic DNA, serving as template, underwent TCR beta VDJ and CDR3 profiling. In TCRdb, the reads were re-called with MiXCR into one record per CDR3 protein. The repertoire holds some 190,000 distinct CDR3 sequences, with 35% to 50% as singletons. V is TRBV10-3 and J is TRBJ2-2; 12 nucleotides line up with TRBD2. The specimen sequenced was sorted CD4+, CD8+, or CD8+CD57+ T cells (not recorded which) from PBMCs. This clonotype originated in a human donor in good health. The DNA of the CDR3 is TGTGCCATCAGTGAGCCTCCGACTAGCGGGAGCAGGGAGCTGTTTTTT. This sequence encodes CAISEPPTSGSRELFF.